A single sample gave rise to the 12 T cell receptor beta chains below, sequenced in a study of blood T cell repertoires in COVID-19. Measured with immunoSEQ multiplex PCR; TCRdb has only the in-frame clones, and not every one. The repertoire includes about 220,000 clones, approximately 83% of them detected once, and about 4.6% sits in the top ten. Input material: PBMCs or T cells enriched from blood (not recorded which). The receptors were sampled from a woman aged 45-65 years who had been exposed to COVID-19.

This clone was recorded many times. The chain recombines TRBV4-3 with TRBJ1-2; D unclear. The V end was cut by 1 base, the J end by 4 bases, with 22 bases between. Per the germline V gene, CDR1 is LGHNA and CDR2 is YSLEER. The CDR3 length is 18 residues. CDR3 amino acids: CASSQALLSGGQGYGYTF. The CDR3 DNA is TGCGCCAGCAGCCAAGCTTTGCTGTCGGGAGGGCAAGGCTATGGCTACACCTTC.

The chain uses TRBV25-1 and TRBJ2-1, with 8 bases lining up with TRBD1. With V trimmed by 3 bases and J by 4 bases, 5 bases remained unmatched. From germline, CDR1 is MGHDK and CDR2 SYGVNS. The CDR3 is 15 amino acids. DNA of the CDR3: TGTGCCAGCAGTGACCCACAGGGGGTATACAATGAGCAGTTCTTC. Its protein is CASSDPQGVYNEQFF.

The chain recombines TRBV10-2 with TRBJ2-2; tentatively, D is TRBD1 (6 bases). From germline, CDR1 is WSHSY and CDR2 SAAADI. Trimming took 8 bases from V and 1 from J, leaving 11 bases between them. The CDR3 covers 14 residues. CDR3: CASDGTQNTGELFF. As DNA, the CDR3 is TGCGCCAGCGACGGGACACAGAACACCGGGGAGCTGTTTTTT.

The chain uses TRBV2 and TRBJ1-2, with D uncertain. The CDR3 consists of 14 residues. Looked up from germline, CDR1 is SNHLY and CDR2 is FYNNEI. Trimming removed 3 bases from V and 0 bases from J, with 8 bases in between. CDR3 loop: CASSDRRTNYGYTF. For the CDR3, the DNA is TGTGCCAGCAGTGATCGGAGGACTAACTATGGCTACACCTTC.

Remarks on this clone: A much larger clonotype is one base distant, so this may be a read error. The V call is TRBV29-1, the J call TRBJ1-2; 7 bases map to TRBD1. The CDR3 runs to 13 residues. Trimming cost V 1 base and J 2 bases; bases outside gene matches: 1. Germline assignment: CDR1 SQVTM and CDR2 ANQGSEA. The CDR3 is CSVEVQGNYGYTF. CDR3 bases: TGCAGCGTTGAAGTACAGGGGAACTATGGCTACACCTTC.

The J gene is TRBJ2-5, the V gene TRBV2, with 9 positions matching TRBD2. The J segment lost 4 bases and the V segment lost 8 bases, leaving 14 bases of the junction unmatched. The germline gives CDR1 SNHLY, CDR2 FYNNEI. This CDR3 is 16 amino acids long. DNA of the CDR3: TGTGCCAGCGGGTGGAATAGCGGGGGACCGGGAGAGACCCAGTACTTC. The encoded protein is CASGWNSGGPGETQYF.

A few counts support this clone. The V and J genes are TRBV2 and TRBJ2-6; TRBD1 aligns across 7 bases. CDR1 and CDR2 from the germline V gene are SNHLY and FYNNEI. V was pared by 9 bases and J by 2 bases, with 10 bases of the junction left unmatched. This CDR3 spans 16 amino acids. The CDR3 DNA is TGTGCCAGATTAGACAGGGTCTCAACTGGGGCCAACGTCCTGACTTTC. This translates into CARLDRVSTGANVLTF.

The chain is built from TRBV15 and TRBJ1-1; D gene uncertain. Germline lookup yields CDR1 LNHNV and CDR2 YYDKDF (reference sequence). The V end was cut by 0 bases, the J end by 0 bases, with 11 bases between. The CDR3 runs to 16 residues. CDR3: CATSRDRSGLNTEAFF. The CDR3 DNA reads as TGTGCCACCAGCAGAGATAGAAGTGGGCTGAACACTGAAGCTTTCTTT.

This rearrangement joins TRBV5-1 to TRBJ1-5, with a possible D match to TRBD1 (6 bases). Germline V gene lookup returns CDR1 SGHRS and CDR2 YFSETQ. The CDR3 contains 17 residues. Trimming pared 0 bases from V and 6 bases from J, leaving 19 bases between. Here the CDR3 reads CASSLEWAARGGQPQHF. DNA of the CDR3: TGCGCCAGCAGCTTGGAATGGGCGGCCAGGGGTGGTCAGCCCCAGCATTTT.

This clone was seen a single time. The CDR3 bases are TGTGCCAGCAGTACGCCTGGGAGGACGTTAAATCAGCCCCAGCATTTT. Its protein is CASSTPGRTLNQPQHF. This sequence joins TRBV6-2 or TRBV6-3 and TRBJ1-5; D is uncertain. The V end lost 5 bases, the J end lost 4 bases, and 18 bases lay between the germline ends. This CDR3 spans 16 amino acids. Germline CDR1 reads MNHEY; CDR2 reads SVGEGT.

This clone is deemed medium-sized (0.01 to 0.1%). The chain couples TRBV11-2 to TRBJ2-3; 10 bases align to TRBD2. The CDR3 loop spans 16 amino acids. Germline values: CDR1 SGHAT, CDR2 FQNNGV. With V trimmed by 1 base and J by 6 bases, 7 bases remained unmatched. CDR3 in DNA: TGTGCCAGCAGCTTAGCCAGCGGGGGGGCCAGCGATACGCAGTATTTT. Protein: CASSLASGGASDTQYF.

This clone was found many times. The chain couples TRBV7-6 to TRBJ2-5; TRBD2 agrees at 9 bases. Germline-derived CDR1 and CDR2 are SGHVS and FNYEAQ. This CDR3 spans 13 amino acids. V gave up 6 bases and J gave up 5 bases; unmatched junction bases: 4. Here the CDR3 DNA reads TGTGCCAGCAGGTCAAGCGGGGGGGAGACCCAGTACTTC. Its translation: CASRSSGGETQYF.